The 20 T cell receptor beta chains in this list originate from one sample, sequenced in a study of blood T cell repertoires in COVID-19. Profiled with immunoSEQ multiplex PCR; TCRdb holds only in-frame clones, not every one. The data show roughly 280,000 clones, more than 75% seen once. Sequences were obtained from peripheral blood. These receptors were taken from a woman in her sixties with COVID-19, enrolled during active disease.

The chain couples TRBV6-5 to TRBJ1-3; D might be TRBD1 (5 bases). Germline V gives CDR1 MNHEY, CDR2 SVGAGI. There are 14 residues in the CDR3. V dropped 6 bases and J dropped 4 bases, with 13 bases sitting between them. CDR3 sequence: CASRRGTPGNTIYF. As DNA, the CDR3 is TGTGCCAGCAGGCGTGGGACTCCCGGAAACACCATATATTTT.

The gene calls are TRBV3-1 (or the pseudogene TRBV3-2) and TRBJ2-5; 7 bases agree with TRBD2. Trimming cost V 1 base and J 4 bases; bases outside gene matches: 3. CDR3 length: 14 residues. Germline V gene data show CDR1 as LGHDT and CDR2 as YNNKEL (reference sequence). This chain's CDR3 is CASSQGLASETQYF. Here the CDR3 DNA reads TGTGCCAGCAGCCAAGGACTAGCTTCAGAGACCCAGTACTTC.

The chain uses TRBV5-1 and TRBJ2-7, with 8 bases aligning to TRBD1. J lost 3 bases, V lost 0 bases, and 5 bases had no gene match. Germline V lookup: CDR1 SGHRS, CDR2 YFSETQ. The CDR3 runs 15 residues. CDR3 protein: CASSLGAGGGYEQYF. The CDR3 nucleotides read TGCGCCAGCAGCTTGGGGGCAGGGGGCGGCTACGAGCAGTACTTC.

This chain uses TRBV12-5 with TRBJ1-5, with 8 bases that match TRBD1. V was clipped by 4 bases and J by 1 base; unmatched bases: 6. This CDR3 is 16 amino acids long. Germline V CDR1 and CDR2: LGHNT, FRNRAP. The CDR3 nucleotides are TGTGCTAGTGGTTCCGGACAGGGTCGGAGCAATCAGCCCCAGCATTTT. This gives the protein CASGSGQGRSNQPQHF. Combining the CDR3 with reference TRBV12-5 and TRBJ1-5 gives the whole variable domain DARVTQTPRHKVTEMGQEVTMRCQPILGHNTVFWYRQTMMQGLELLAYFRNRAPLDDSGMPKDRFSAEMPDATLATLKIQPSEPRDSAVYFCASGSGQGRSNQPQHFGDGTRLSIL.

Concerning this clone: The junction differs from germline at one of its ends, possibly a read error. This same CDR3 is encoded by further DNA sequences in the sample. CDR3 in amino acids: CASCPSGQETQYF. The CDR3 bases are TGCGCTTCTTGCCCTAGCGGGCAAGAGACCCAGTACTTC. This chain connects TRBV2 to TRBJ2-5; 8 nucleotides align to TRBD2. This CDR3 comprises 13 residues. CDR1 and CDR2 (germline): SNHLY, FYNNEI.

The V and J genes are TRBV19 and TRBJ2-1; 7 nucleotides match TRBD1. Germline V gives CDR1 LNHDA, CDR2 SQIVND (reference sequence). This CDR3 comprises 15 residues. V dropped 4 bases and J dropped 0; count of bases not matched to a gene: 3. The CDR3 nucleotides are TGTGCCAGTAGTACACAGGGGAGCTCCTACAATGAGCAGTTCTTC. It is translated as CASSTQGSSYNEQFF.

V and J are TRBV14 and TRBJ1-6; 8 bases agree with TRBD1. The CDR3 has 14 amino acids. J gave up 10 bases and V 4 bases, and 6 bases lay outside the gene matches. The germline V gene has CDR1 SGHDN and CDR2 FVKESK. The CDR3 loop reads CASSRGQGSSPLHF. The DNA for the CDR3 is TGTGCCAGCAGCCGAGGACAGGGTTCGTCACCCCTCCACTTT.

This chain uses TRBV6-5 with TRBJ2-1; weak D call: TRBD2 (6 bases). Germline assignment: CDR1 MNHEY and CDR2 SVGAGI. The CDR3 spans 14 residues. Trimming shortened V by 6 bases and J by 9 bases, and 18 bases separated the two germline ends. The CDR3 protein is CASRTTLALVEQFF. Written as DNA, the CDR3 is TGTGCCAGCAGGACTACACTAGCACTGGTTGAGCAGTTCTTC.

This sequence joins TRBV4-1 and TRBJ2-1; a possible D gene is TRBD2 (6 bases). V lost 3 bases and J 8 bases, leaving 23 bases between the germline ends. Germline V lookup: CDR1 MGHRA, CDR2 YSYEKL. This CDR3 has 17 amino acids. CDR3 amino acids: CASSQAGQGFIVDEQFF. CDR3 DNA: TGCGCCAGCAGCCAGGCGGGGCAGGGCTTCATTGTAGATGAGCAGTTCTTC.

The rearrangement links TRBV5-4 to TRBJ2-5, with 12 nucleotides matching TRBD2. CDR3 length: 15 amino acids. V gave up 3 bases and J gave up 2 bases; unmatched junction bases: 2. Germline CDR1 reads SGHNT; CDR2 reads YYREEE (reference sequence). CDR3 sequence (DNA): TGTGCCAGCAGCTGGACTAGCGGGACTCAAGAGACCCAGTACTTC. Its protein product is CASSWTSGTQETQYF.

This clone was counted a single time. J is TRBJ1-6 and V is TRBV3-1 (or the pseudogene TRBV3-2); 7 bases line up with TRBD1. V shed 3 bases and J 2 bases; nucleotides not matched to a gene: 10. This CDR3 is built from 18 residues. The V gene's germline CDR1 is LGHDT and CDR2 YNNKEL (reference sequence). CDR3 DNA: TGTGCCAGCAGCCATTCGACAGGGTTTGCTGCCTATAATTCACCCCTCCACTTT. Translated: CASSHSTGFAAYNSPLHF.

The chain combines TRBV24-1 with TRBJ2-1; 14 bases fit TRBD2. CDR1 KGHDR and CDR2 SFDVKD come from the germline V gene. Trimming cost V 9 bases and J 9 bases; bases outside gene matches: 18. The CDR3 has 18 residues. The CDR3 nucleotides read TGTGCCACCTACCCAGGACTAGCGGGAGGTCGCCCGGGGCCTGAGCAGTTCTTC. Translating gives CATYPGLAGGRPGPEQFF.

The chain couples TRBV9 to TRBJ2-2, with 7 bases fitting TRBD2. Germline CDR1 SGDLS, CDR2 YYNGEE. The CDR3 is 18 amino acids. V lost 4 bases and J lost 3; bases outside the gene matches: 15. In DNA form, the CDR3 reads TGTGCCAGCAGCTCGCTCATGGGGGGGATGGGCGACACCGGGGAGCTGTTTTTT. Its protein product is CASSSLMGGMGDTGELFF.

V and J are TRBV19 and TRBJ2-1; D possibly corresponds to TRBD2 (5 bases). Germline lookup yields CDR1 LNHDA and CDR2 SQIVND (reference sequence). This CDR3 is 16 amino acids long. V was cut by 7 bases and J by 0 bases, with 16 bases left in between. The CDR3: CASMKKRTSSYNEQFF. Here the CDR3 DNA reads TGTGCCAGTATGAAAAAGCGGACGAGCTCCTACAATGAGCAGTTCTTC.

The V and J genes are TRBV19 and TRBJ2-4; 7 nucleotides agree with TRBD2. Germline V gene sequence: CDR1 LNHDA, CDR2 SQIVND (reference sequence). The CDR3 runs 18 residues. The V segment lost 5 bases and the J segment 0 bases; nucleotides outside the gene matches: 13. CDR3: CASSGRGERDLAKNIQYF. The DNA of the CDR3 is TGTGCCAGTAGTGGTAGGGGTGAGCGGGACTTAGCCAAAAACATTCAGTACTTC.

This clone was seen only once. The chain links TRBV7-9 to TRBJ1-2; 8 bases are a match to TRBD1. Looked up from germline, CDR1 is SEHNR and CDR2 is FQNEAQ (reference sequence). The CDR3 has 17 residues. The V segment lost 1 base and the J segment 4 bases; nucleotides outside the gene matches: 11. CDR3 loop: CASSLGGGSGQVYGYTF. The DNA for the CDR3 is TGTGCCAGCAGCTTAGGGGGTGGTTCGGGACAGGTCTATGGCTACACCTTC.

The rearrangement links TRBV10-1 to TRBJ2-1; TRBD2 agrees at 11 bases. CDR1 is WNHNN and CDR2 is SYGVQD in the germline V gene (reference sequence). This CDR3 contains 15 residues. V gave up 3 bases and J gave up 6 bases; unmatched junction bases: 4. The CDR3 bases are TGCGCCAGCAGTGATCAACTAGCGGGAGTCAATGAGCAGTTCTTC. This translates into CASSDQLAGVNEQFF.

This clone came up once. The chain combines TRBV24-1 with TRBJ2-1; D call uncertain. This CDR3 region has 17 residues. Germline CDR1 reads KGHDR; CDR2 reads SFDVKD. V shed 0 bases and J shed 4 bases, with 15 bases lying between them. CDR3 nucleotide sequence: TGTGCCACCAGTGATTTGCAAGGTGGGCACCCATACAATGAGCAGTTCTTC. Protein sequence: CATSDLQGGHPYNEQFF.

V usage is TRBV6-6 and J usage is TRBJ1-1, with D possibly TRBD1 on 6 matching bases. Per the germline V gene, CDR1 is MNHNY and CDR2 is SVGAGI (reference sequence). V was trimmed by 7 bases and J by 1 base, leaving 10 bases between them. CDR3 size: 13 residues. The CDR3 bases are TGTGCCAGCATTGGGACACCGAACACTGAAGCTTTCTTT. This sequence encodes CASIGTPNTEAFF.

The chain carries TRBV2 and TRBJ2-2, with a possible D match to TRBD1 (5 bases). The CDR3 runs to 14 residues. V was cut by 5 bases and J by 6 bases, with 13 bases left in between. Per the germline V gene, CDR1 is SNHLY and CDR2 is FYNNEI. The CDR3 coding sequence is TGTGCCAGCAGTTTTGACAGATTAGCCGGGGAGCTGTTTTTT. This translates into CASSFDRLAGELFF. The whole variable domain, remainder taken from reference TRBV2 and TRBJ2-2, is EPEVTQTPSHQVTQMGQEVILRCVPISNHLYFYWYRQILGQKVEFLVSFYNNEISEKSEIFDDQFSVERPDGSNFTLKIRSTKLEDSAMYFCASSFDRLAGELFFGEGSRLTVL.